These T cell receptor beta chains were read from a single sample in a study of OX40 agonist ivuxolimab in advanced cancers. Some clones are missing from TCRdb's copy, which holds only in-frame ones; the method was immunoSEQ multiplex PCR. The repertoire holds about 61,000 clones, with 90% to 95% as singletons. This sample comprised CD4+ or CD8+ T cells sorted from blood, obtained in a trial of the OX40 agonist ivuxolimab. These receptor sequences come from an adult with an advanced solid tumor such as melanoma, head and neck, liver or kidney cancer. CDR3s include the opening cysteine and the closing phenylalanine or tryptophan. A D gene is named only where the DNA matches it firmly. Clone size is shown for a subset of rows, as once, few, many or a class of expanded clone.

CASSPRDSSYEQYF | TGTGCCAGCAGCCCACGGGACAGCTCCTACGAGCAGTACTTC | TRBV7-9 | TRBD1 | TRBJ2-7 | - | 14
CSVEELEAPYNEQFF | TGCAGCGTTGAAGAGTTGGAGGCACCCTACAATGAGCAGTTCTTC | TRBV29-1 | - | TRBJ2-1 | - | 15
CASSLYLNTEAFF | TGTGCCAGCAGCTTATACCTGAACACTGAAGCTTTCTTT | TRBV7-9 | - | TRBJ1-1 | - | 13
CASSYGSINEQFF | TGTGCCAGCAGTTACGGGAGCATCAATGAGCAGTTCTTC | TRBV6-6 | - | TRBJ2-1 | - | 13
CAISESPGLGTEAFF | TGTGCCATCAGTGAGTCGCCGGGGCTGGGGACTGAAGCTTTCTTT | TRBV10-3 | - | TRBJ1-1 | - | 15
CASSYRLAEIGEQFF | TGTGCCAGCAGTTACCGACTAGCGGAGATCGGGGAGCAGTTCTTC | TRBV6-5 | TRBD2 | TRBJ2-1 | - | 15
CASSPHLGGRSEQYF | TGTGCCAGCAGTCCCCATCTCGGGGGGCGTAGCGAGCAGTACTTC | TRBV4-2 | - | TRBJ2-7 | once | 15
CASSSMSYGAHNEQFF | TGTGCCAGCAGCTCCATGTCATACGGGGCACACAATGAGCAGTTCTTC | TRBV7-9 | - | TRBJ2-1 | - | 16
CASSPRLLVPDTQYF | TGTGCCAGCAGCCCCCGACTTTTGGTCCCAGATACGCAGTATTTT | TRBV7-2 | - | TRBJ2-3 | - | 15
CASSYSIIGRENIQYF | TGTGCCAGCAGTTACTCGATTATTGGAAGGGAAAACATTCAGTACTTC | TRBV6-5 | - | TRBJ2-4 | - | 16
CAWEDYGYTF | TGTGCCTGGGAAGACTATGGCTACACCTTC | TRBV30 | - | TRBJ1-2 | - | 10
CASSGTGAEQYF | TGTGCCAGCAGTGGGACAGGGGCCGAGCAGTACTTC | TRBV6-6 | TRBD1 | TRBJ2-7 | - | 12
CASSPLQGLVRSQYF | TGCGCCAGCAGCCCTCTACAGGGGTTGGTACGTTCCCAGTACTTC | TRBV4-1 | TRBD1 | TRBJ2-5 | - | 15
CASSLGGQGDEKLFF | TGTGCCAGCAGCTTAGGCGGACAGGGGGATGAAAAACTGTTTTTT | TRBV7-9 | TRBD1 | TRBJ1-4 | - | 15
CASSFQSGTGNYGYTF | TGCGCCAGCAGTTTCCAATCCGGGACAGGGAACTATGGCTACACCTTC | TRBV10-2 | TRBD1 | TRBJ1-2 | - | 16
CASSYSLSSYNSPLHF | TGTGCCAGCAGTTACTCTCTGAGCTCCTATAATTCACCCCTCCACTTT | TRBV6-5 | - | TRBJ1-6 | - | 16
CARRPGGNTGELFF | TGTGCCAGGCGGCCGGGGGGGAACACCGGGGAGCTGTTTTTT | TRBV7-9 | TRBD2 | TRBJ2-2 | - | 14
CASSLAQGNQPQHF | TGTGCCAGCAGTTTAGCACAGGGGAATCAGCCCCAGCATTTT | TRBV28 | TRBD1 | TRBJ1-5 | - | 14
CASSQVVGAEQYF | TGCGCCAGCAGCCAAGTAGTAGGGGCCGAGCAGTACTTC | TRBV4-1 | - | TRBJ2-7 | - | 13
CASTVNTGELFF | TGTGCCAGTACCGTGAACACCGGGGAGCTGTTTTTT | TRBV19 | - | TRBJ2-2 | - | 12
CASSIGGAEIVFF | TGTGCCAGCAGCATAGGAGGAGCGGAAATCGTTTTCTTT | TRBV28 | - | TRBJ1-1 | - | 13
CASSATERLNTEAFF | TGTGCCAGCAGCGCGACAGAGAGATTGAACACTGAAGCTTTCTTT | TRBV9 | - | TRBJ1-1 | - | 15
CASSQPDRVGLKSYNEQFF | TGCGCCAGCAGTCAACCTGACAGGGTGGGGCTCAAGTCCTACAATGAGCAGTTCTTC | TRBV23-1 | TRBD1 | TRBJ2-1 | once | 19
CARSTPGRPAYEQYF | TGTGCCAGAAGCACACCAGGACGGCCGGCCTACGAGCAGTACTTC | TRBV5-3 | - | TRBJ2-7 | - | 15
CASTLRVGELFF | TGTGCCAGCACCTTACGGGTCGGGGAGCTGTTTTTT | TRBV5-6 | - | TRBJ2-2 | - | 12
CASSDSLGGNEQFF | TGTGCCAGCAGTGACTCGTTAGGGGGCAATGAGCAGTTCTTC | TRBV6-4 | - | TRBJ2-1 | - | 14
CASSLGSTGTNYGYTF | TGTGCCAGCAGCTTAGGATCAACAGGCACTAACTATGGCTACACCTTC | TRBV7-9 | - | TRBJ1-2 | - | 16
CASTPGQGAVGELFF | TGCGCCAGCACCCCGGGACAGGGGGCAGTCGGGGAGCTGTTTTTT | TRBV10-1 | TRBD1 | TRBJ2-2 | - | 15
CASSLGGALYNEQFF | TGTGCCAGCAGCTTGGGAGGGGCCCTTTACAATGAGCAGTTCTTC | TRBV5-6 | - | TRBJ2-1 | - | 15
CATRAPTNQETQYF | TGTGCCACCCGGGCCCCCACGAATCAAGAGACCCAGTACTTC | TRBV28 | - | TRBJ2-5 | - | 14
CASSLPTDYTGELFF | TGCGCCAGCAGCTTGCCGACAGACTACACCGGGGAGCTGTTTTTT | TRBV5-1 | - | TRBJ2-2 | - | 15
CASSSGAVQPQHF | TGTGCCAGCAGTTCCGGGGCCGTTCAGCCCCAGCATTTT | TRBV6-5 | - | TRBJ1-5 | - | 13
CASGPLLKQYF | TGTGCCAGCGGGCCACTACTAAAGCAGTACTTC | TRBV7-9 | - | TRBJ2-7 | - | 11
CASSAIDGQINYGYTF | TGTGCCAGCAGTGCAATAGACGGACAGATCAACTATGGCTACACCTTC | TRBV27 | - | TRBJ1-2 | few | 16
CARRSGTSGSYNEQFF | TGTGCCAGGAGATCCGGGACTAGCGGTTCCTACAATGAGCAGTTCTTC | TRBV2 | TRBD2 | TRBJ2-1 | - | 16
CASSLFRDSGLFF | TGTGCCAGCAGTTTATTTAGGGATTCCGGGCTGTTTTTT | TRBV27 | - | TRBJ2-2 | - | 13
CASSLWGLGGTEAFF | TGTGCCAGCAGTTTATGGGGGCTTGGGGGTACTGAAGCTTTCTTT | TRBV28 | - | TRBJ1-1 | - | 15
CASSYSAGGSYTEAFF | TGTGCCAGCAGTTACTCGGCGGGTGGGTCTTATACTGAAGCTTTCTTT | TRBV6-5 | - | TRBJ1-1 | - | 16
CAGTHGPFSYNEQFF | TGTGCCGGGACCCACGGGCCTTTCTCCTACAATGAGCAGTTCTTC | TRBV2 | - | TRBJ2-1 | - | 15
CASSKGEGYTEAFF | TGCGCCAGCAGCAAGGGTGAGGGGTACACTGAAGCTTTCTTT | TRBV5-1 | - | TRBJ1-1 | - | 14
CASSLSIGVTEAFF | TGTGCCAGCAGCTTGAGTATCGGAGTAACTGAAGCTTTCTTT | TRBV7-9 | - | TRBJ1-1 | - | 14
CASSLRPDSYEQYF | TGTGCCAGCAGCTTACGGCCGGACTCCTACGAGCAGTACTTC | TRBV7-9 | - | TRBJ2-7 | - | 14
CASSLGDRAVQPQHF | TGTGCCAGCAGCTTAGGCGACAGGGCAGTTCAGCCCCAGCATTTT | TRBV7-2 | TRBD1 | TRBJ1-5 | - | 15
CASSQDSGVGQPQHF | TGCGCCAGCAGCCAAGATTCAGGAGTTGGGCAGCCCCAGCATTTT | TRBV4-1 | - | TRBJ1-5 | once | 15
CASSSELTDTQYF | TGTGCCAGCAGTTCGGAGCTAACAGATACGCAGTATTTT | TRBV27 | - | TRBJ2-3 | - | 13
CASSDRGRTEAFF | TGCGCCAGCAGCGACAGGGGAAGGACTGAAGCTTTCTTT | TRBV5-1 | TRBD1 | TRBJ1-1 | - | 13
CASSLQVMNTEAFF | TGTGCCAGCAGTTTACAGGTGATGAACACTGAAGCTTTCTTT | TRBV6-5 | - | TRBJ1-1 | - | 14
CASSPGNNEQFF | TGTGCCAGCAGCCCAGGAAACAATGAGCAGTTCTTC | TRBV28 | - | TRBJ2-1 | - | 12
CASSLLQNTEAFF | TGTGCTAGCAGCTTGCTTCAAAACACTGAAGCTTTCTTT | TRBV7-7 | - | TRBJ1-1 | - | 13
CAWSVLGETQYF | TGTGCCTGGAGTGTACTCGGGGAGACCCAGTACTTC | TRBV30 | - | TRBJ2-5 | - | 12
CASSRVWDYNEQFF | TGTGCCAGCAGCCGGGTGTGGGATTACAATGAGCAGTTCTTC | TRBV14 | - | TRBJ2-1 | - | 14
CASGGTSQDEQYF | TGTGCCAGCGGGGGGACCTCTCAGGACGAGCAGTACTTC | TRBV27 | - | TRBJ2-7 | - | 13
CASSLGATSRELFF | TGTGCCAGCAGTTTAGGGGCAACCTCGAGGGAGCTGTTTTTT | TRBV27 | - | TRBJ2-2 | - | 14
CASSRLRGAAPVEQYF | TGTGCCAGCAGCCGTCTGAGAGGGGCAGCCCCCGTCGAGCAGTACTTC | TRBV7-2 | - | TRBJ2-7 | - | 16
CAWSELEVSPLHF | TGTGCCTGGAGTGAGCTGGAAGTGTCACCCCTCCACTTT | TRBV30 | - | TRBJ1-6 | few | 13
CASWDTMSYEQYF | TGTGCCAGCTGGGACACTATGTCCTACGAGCAGTACTTC | TRBV6-4 | - | TRBJ2-7 | - | 13
CASSHDLRGDYNEQFF | TGTGCCAGCAGCCATGATTTGAGGGGTGACTACAATGAGCAGTTCTTC | TRBV7-9 | - | TRBJ2-1 | - | 16
CASSLKADGLEQFF | TGCGCCAGCAGCTTGAAGGCTGACGGACTTGAGCAGTTCTTC | TRBV5-1 | - | TRBJ2-1 | - | 14
CASSLWPDEEKLFF | TGTGCCAGCAGCTTGTGGCCCGATGAGGAAAAACTGTTTTTT | TRBV5-6 | - | TRBJ1-4 | - | 14